These 19 T cell receptor beta chains share one sample of origin, sequenced in a study of CD4 T cells in relation to SARS-CoV-2 and coronaviruses. Unexposed donor CD4+ T cells date from 2011-2018, before the COVID-19 pandemic. Isolation of CD4+ T cells took place after about 9 days in culture. No antigen has been assigned to these receptors. Sequenced by immunoSEQ multiplex PCR; TCRdb stores in-frame clones only, minus some. The sample includes around 24,000 clones, about three quarters of them seen just once. The sample taken for sequencing was CD4+ T cells from PBMCs, cultured in vitro. The receptors shown here come from a human donor in good health.

This clone came up a few times. The rearrangement uses TRBV29-1 and TRBJ2-3, with TRBD1 matching over 12 bases. V was clipped by 6 bases and J by 6 bases; unmatched bases: 10. The CDR3 has 15 residues. In germline, CDR1 is SQVTM, CDR2 ANQGSEA. CDR3 nucleotide sequence: TGCAGCGTGGGTGGGGACAGGGGGCACTCTGATACGCAGTATTTT. Its protein is CSVGGDRGHSDTQYF.

The rearrangement uses TRBV28 and TRBJ2-7; 8 bases line up with TRBD1. The CDR3 is 15 residues long. The germline V gene encodes CDR1 MDHEN and CDR2 SYDVKM. Losses at the gene ends were 0 bases for V and 7 bases for J; bases not matched to a gene: 8. The CDR3 DNA sequence: TGTGCCAGCAGTTTATGGGACAGGGTGTTATTTGAGCAGTACTTC. Translated: CASSLWDRVLFEQYF.

This clone was detected only once. The chain joins TRBV21-1 to TRBJ2-7; the table's D call, TRBD2, has no DNA check behind it. TRBV21-1 represents a pseudogene. The length of the CDR3 is 10 residues. CDR3 sequence: CASSYYEQYF. In DNA form, the CDR3 reads TGTGCCAGCAGTTACTACGAGCAGTACTTC.

This clone was picked up a small number of times. The chain joins TRBV3-1 (or the pseudogene TRBV3-2) to TRBJ1-6, with D hard to call. Trimming left V 1 base short and J 7 bases short, with 5 bases between. Germline V gene data show CDR1 as LGHDT and CDR2 as YNNKEL (reference sequence). This CDR3 is built from 13 residues. The CDR3 nucleotides are TGTGCCAGCAGCCAAGTGGAGAATTCACCCCTCCACTTT. The encoded protein is CASSQVENSPLHF.

The V gene is TRBV4-3, the J gene TRBJ2-3, with TRBD2 identical over 10 bases. Germline V CDR1 and CDR2: LGHNA, YSLEER. There are 17 residues in the CDR3. V was pared by 2 bases and J by 5 bases, with 10 bases of the junction left unmatched. The CDR3 DNA follows: TGCGCCAGCAGCCAATACCCAGCGGGGGGGTCAGGAGATACGCAGTATTTT. It translates to CASSQYPAGGSGDTQYF.

The V call is TRBV3-1 (or the pseudogene TRBV3-2), the J call TRBJ2-1, with 7 bases identical to TRBD1. In germline, CDR1 is LGHDT, CDR2 YNNKEL (reference sequence). The CDR3 runs to 20 residues. J gave up 6 bases and V 0 bases, and 20 bases lay outside the gene matches. The CDR3 is CASSQEVKRTGSWDINEQFF. As DNA, the CDR3 is TGTGCCAGCAGCCAAGAGGTTAAAAGGACAGGCAGTTGGGATATCAATGAGCAGTTCTTC.

CDR3 loop: CASTPHGRGTDTQYF. Written as DNA, the CDR3 is TGTGCCAGCACCCCACACGGCCGTGGCACAGATACGCAGTATTTT. The gene calls are TRBV6-1 and TRBJ2-3; D is unresolved. CDR3 length: 15 amino acids. The germline CDR1 and CDR2 sequences are MNHNS and SASEGT. V lost 7 bases to trimming and J lost 1 base, with 15 bases between them.

The CDR3 reads CASSQGDSATYYEQYF. The CDR3 bases are TGTGCCAGCAGCCAAGGAGACAGTGCCACTTACTACGAGCAGTACTTC. The chain carries TRBV14 and TRBJ2-7; a possible D gene is TRBD1 (5 bases). Germline values: CDR1 SGHDN, CDR2 FVKESK. V shed 1 base and J shed 3 bases, with 16 bases lying between them. The CDR3 runs 16 residues. The full variable domain, in which reference TRBV14 and TRBJ2-7 provide the parts outside the CDR3, is EAGVTQFPSHSVIEKGQTVTLRCDPISGHDNLYWYRRVMGKEIKFLLHFVKESKQDESGMPNNRFLAERTGGTYSTLKVQPAELEDSGVYFCASSQGDSATYYEQYFGPGTRLTVT.

This clone was counted once. V usage is TRBV24-1 and J usage is TRBJ2-6, with D possibly being TRBD1 or TRBD2 (6 bases each). This CDR3 region has 21 residues. The V end was cut by 1 base, the J end by 4 bases, with 25 bases between. CDR1 KGHDR and CDR2 SFDVKD come from the germline V gene. CDR3 DNA sequence: TGTGCCACCAGTGATTTCGCCACTCCGGGCCCGGGGGCATCGGGGGCCAACGTCCTGACTTTC. Encoded protein: CATSDFATPGPGASGANVLTF.

The chain couples TRBV5-1 to TRBJ2-3; 7 positions match TRBD2. The V segment lost 2 bases and the J segment 6 bases; nucleotides outside the gene matches: 6. Germline CDR1 reads SGHRS; CDR2 reads YFSETQ. The CDR3 has 14 residues. Here the CDR3 reads CASSLGARGDTQYF. In DNA, the CDR3 is TGCGCCAGCAGCTTAGGGGCGCGGGGGGATACGCAGTATTTT.

The chain has TRBV28 and TRBJ2-7, with D hard to call. There are 11 residues in the CDR3. Trimming cost V 4 bases and J 8 bases, with 9 bases left between them. Germline V gene sequence: CDR1 MDHEN, CDR2 SYDVKM. For the CDR3, the DNA is TGTGCCAGCAGTTCCTCCGTAAAGCAGTACTTC. Protein sequence: CASSSSVKQYF. Full variable domain (remainder filled in from reference TRBV28 and TRBJ2-7): DVKVTQSSRYLVKRTGEKVFLECVQDMDHENMFWYRQDPGLGLRLIYFSYDVKMKEKGDIPEGYSVSREKKERFSLILESASTNQTSMYLCASSSSVKQYFGPGTRLTVT.

This rearrangement joins TRBV5-6 to TRBJ2-5; D uncertain. Germline V gives CDR1 SGHDT, CDR2 YYEEEE. V shed 0 bases and J shed 8 bases, with 5 bases lying between them. There are 11 residues in the CDR3. The CDR3 nucleotides read TGTGCCAGCAGCTTGGGGGCCACCCAGTACTTC. Translating it yields CASSLGATQYF.

The CDR3 nucleotides are TGTGCCAGCAGTGATCAGGCGGTCGGGGAGCTGTTTTTT. Residues: CASSDQAVGELFF. The rearrangement uses TRBV6-1 and TRBJ2-2; D is undetermined. Deletions cut 3 bases from V and 7 bases from J, with 9 bases between. Germline CDR1 is MNHNS and CDR2 is SASEGT. This CDR3 contains 13 residues.

The genes are TRBV7-2 and TRBJ2-7; D perhaps matches TRBD1 (5 bases). The germline V gene encodes CDR1 SGHTA and CDR2 FQGNSA. Trimming took 2 bases from V and 2 from J, leaving 13 bases between them. CDR3 size: 15 residues. The CDR3: CASSLSSGLAYEQYF. CDR3 nucleotide sequence: TGTGCCAGCAGCTTAAGTTCAGGGCTGGCCTACGAGCAGTACTTC.

About this clone: The junction departs from germline at one end; a sequencing error may be responsible. J is TRBJ2-7 and V is TRBV6-5; 8 positions agree with TRBD2. In germline, CDR1 is MNHEY, CDR2 SVGAGI. This CDR3 is 16 amino acids long. The CDR3 loop reads CASRYFGGAGSYEQYF. For the CDR3, the DNA is TGTGCCAGCAGATACTTCGGGGGGGCTGGATCCTACGAGCAGTACTTC.

The chain uses TRBV6-5 and TRBJ2-1; D tentatively fits TRBD1 or TRBD2 (5 bases each). Trimming took off 4 bases at V and 3 bases at J, with 7 bases between the two ends. CDR1 and CDR2 (germline): MNHEY, SVGAGI. The CDR3 length is 13 residues. This CDR3 is CASSWDGYNEQFF. CDR3 coding DNA: TGTGCCAGCAGTTGGGACGGCTACAATGAGCAGTTCTTC.

V usage is TRBV7-9 and J usage is TRBJ2-7, with TRBD1 as a possible D gene (6 bases). The CDR3 has 14 amino acids. With 1 base removed from V and 3 bases from J, the gap between germline ends came to 10 bases. Germline V gene sequence: CDR1 SEHNR, CDR2 FQNEAQ (reference sequence). CDR3 sequence: CASSLGDNIYEQYF. The DNA for the CDR3 is TGTGCCAGCAGCTTAGGGGACAACATCTACGAGCAGTACTTC. Full variable domain (outside the CDR3, taken from reference TRBV7-9 and TRBJ2-7): DTGVSQNPRHKITKRGQNVTFRCDPISEHNRLYWYRQTLGQGPEFLTYFQNEAQLEKSRLLSDRFSAERPKGSFSTLEIQRTEQGDSAMYLCASSLGDNIYEQYFGPGTRLTVT.

This clone has only one observation. The chain combines TRBV5-1 with TRBJ2-7; 13 nucleotides align to TRBD2. The germline V gene encodes CDR1 SGHRS and CDR2 YFSETQ. This CDR3 is 15 amino acids long. Losses at the gene ends were 4 bases for V and 3 bases for J; bases not matched to a gene: 4. The DNA for the CDR3 is TGCGCCAGCAGCACAAGGACTAGCGGGAGCTACGAGCAGTACTTC. It translates to CASSTRTSGSYEQYF.

V is TRBV2 and J is TRBJ1-4, with D hard to call. The V and J ends lost 3 bases and 0 bases respectively, with 5 bases between them. Germline CDR1 SNHLY, CDR2 FYNNEI. The CDR3 runs to 14 residues. Written as DNA, the CDR3 is TGTGCCAGCAGTGACCGGACAACTAATGAAAAACTGTTTTTT. The encoded protein is CASSDRTTNEKLFF.